The source of this T cell receptor beta chain is a study of blood T cell repertoires in COVID-19. Cohort placement rested on clinical history that participants reported themselves. This CDR3 has 15 amino acids. Germline V CDR1 and CDR2: MNHNY, SVGAGI (reference sequence). The V gene lost 8 bases and the J gene lost 5 bases, with 19 bases spanning the gap. Assay: immunoSEQ multiplex PCR; the TCRdb copy retains only in-frame clones and omits some. Among fewer than 350,000 clones listed, roughly 90% were seen once. The chain is built from TRBV6-6 and TRBJ1-3; possible D gene TRBD1, 5 bases. The clonotype originates from a woman in her forties who had recovered from COVID-19. Sequenced material: PBMCs or T cells enriched from blood (not recorded which). The CDR3 protein is CASSIAGQGRNTIYF. CDR3 nucleotide sequence: TGTGCCAGCTCAATCGCCGGGCAGGGCAGAAACACCATATATTTT.